These 5 T cell receptor beta chains originate from one sample sequenced in a study of identical twins. Each CDR3 protein gets one entry after TCRdb re-called the 5' RACE reads with MiXCR. The sample records approximately 670,000 distinct CDR3 sequences, 5.5% to 7.5% being singletons. Sequences were obtained from naive T cells sorted from blood. These TCRs come from a man in his late teens or twenties in good health.

This clonotype was recorded at least ten times. The CDR3 sequence is CASSPGPMGGYTF. CDR3 DNA sequence: TGTGCCAGCAGTCCCGGCCCAATGGGAGGCTACACCTTC. V and J are TRBV12-3 or TRBV12-4 and TRBJ1-2, with unresolved D. CDR3 size: 13 residues. V gave up 5 bases and J gave up 8 bases, with 15 bases separating them.

The chain carries TRBV27 and TRBJ2-7, with no clear D. With 5 bases removed from V and 0 bases from J, the gap between germline ends came to 14 bases. CDR3 length: 15 amino acids. Germline V gives CDR1 MNHEY, CDR2 SMNVEV (reference sequence). CDR3 in amino acids: CASSPNLFGSYEQYF. Written as DNA, the CDR3 is TGTGCCAGCAGTCCAAACTTATTCGGCTCCTACGAGCAGTACTTC.

The sample holds many counts of this clonotype. The chain is built from TRBV28 and TRBJ2-7; D might be TRBD2 (5 bases). Trimming cost V 5 bases and J 4 bases, with 12 bases left between them. The CDR3 totals 13 residues. CDR1 is MDHEN and CDR2 is SYDVKM in the germline V gene. For the CDR3, the DNA is TGTGCCAGCAGTCCGCCCCCGGGATACGAGCAGTACTTC. It is translated as CASSPPPGYEQYF.

V gene TRBV7-2 combines with J gene TRBJ1-1, with unresolved D. V lost 6 bases, J lost 7 bases, and 9 bases lay in between. Germline loops: CDR1 SGHTA, CDR2 FQGNSA. There are 11 residues in the CDR3. CDR3 region: CASSRHVEAFF. CDR3 DNA: TGTGCCAGCAGTCGACATGTTGAAGCTTTCTTT.

This clonotype was detected a few times. The chain couples TRBV2 to TRBJ2-3; 12 bases map to TRBD1. J was trimmed by 4 bases and V by 5 bases; bases with no gene match: 4. The CDR3 runs to 15 residues. Germline CDR1 and CDR2: SNHLY and FYNNEI. As DNA, the CDR3 is TGTGCCAGCAGTCGGGGGACAGGGGGCTCAGATACGCAGTATTTT. Its protein is CASSRGTGGSDTQYF. Filled out from reference TRBV2 and TRBJ2-3, the complete variable domain reads EPEVTQTPSHQVTQMGQEVILRCVPISNHLYFYWYRQILGQKVEFLVSFYNNEISEKSEIFDDQFSVERPDGSNFTLKIRSTKLEDSAMYFCASSRGTGGSDTQYFGPGTRLTVL.